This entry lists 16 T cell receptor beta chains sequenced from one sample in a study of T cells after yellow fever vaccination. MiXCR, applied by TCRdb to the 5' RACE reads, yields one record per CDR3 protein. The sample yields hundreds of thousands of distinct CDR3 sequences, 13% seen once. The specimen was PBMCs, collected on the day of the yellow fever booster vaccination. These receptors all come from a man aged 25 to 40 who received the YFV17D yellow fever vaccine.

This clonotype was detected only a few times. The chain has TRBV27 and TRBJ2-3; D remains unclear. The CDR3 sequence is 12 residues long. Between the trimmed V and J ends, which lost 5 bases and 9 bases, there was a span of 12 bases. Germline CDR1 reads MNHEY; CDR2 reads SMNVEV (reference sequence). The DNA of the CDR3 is TGTGCCAGCAGTCCCATACCAGGCACGCAGTATTTT. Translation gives CASSPIPGTQYF.

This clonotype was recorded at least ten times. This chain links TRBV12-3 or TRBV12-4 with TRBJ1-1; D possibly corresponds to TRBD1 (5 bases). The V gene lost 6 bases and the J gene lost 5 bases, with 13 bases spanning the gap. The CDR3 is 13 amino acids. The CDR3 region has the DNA TGTGCCAGCAGCACTGGGGGGGGGACTGAAGCTTTCTTT. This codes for CASSTGGGTEAFF.

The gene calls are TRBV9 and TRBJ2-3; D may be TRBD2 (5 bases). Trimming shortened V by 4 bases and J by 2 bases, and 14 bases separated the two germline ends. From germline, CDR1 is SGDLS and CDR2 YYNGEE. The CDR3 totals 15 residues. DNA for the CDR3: TGTGCCAGCAGCCCCCAGCGGCGGCCCACAGATACGCAGTATTTT. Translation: CASSPQRRPTDTQYF. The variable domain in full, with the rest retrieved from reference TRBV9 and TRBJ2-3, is DSGVTQTPKHLITATGQRVTLRCSPRSGDLSVYWYQQSLDQGLQFLIQYYNGEERAKGNILERFSAQQFPDLHSELNLSSLELGDSALYFCASSPQRRPTDTQYFGPGTRLTVL.

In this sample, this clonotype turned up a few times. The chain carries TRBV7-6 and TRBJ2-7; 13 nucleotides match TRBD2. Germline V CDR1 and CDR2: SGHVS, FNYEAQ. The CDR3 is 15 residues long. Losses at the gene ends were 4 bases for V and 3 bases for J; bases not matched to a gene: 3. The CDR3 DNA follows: TGTGCCAGCAGCTGGACTAGCGGGAGAGGCTACGAGCAGTACTTC. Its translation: CASSWTSGRGYEQYF.

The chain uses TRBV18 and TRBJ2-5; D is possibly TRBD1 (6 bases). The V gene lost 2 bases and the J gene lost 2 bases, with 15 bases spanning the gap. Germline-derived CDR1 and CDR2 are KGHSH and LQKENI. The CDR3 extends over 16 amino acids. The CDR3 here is CASSPSTGFGQETQYF. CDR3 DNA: TGTGCCAGCTCACCAAGCACAGGGTTTGGGCAAGAGACCCAGTACTTC.

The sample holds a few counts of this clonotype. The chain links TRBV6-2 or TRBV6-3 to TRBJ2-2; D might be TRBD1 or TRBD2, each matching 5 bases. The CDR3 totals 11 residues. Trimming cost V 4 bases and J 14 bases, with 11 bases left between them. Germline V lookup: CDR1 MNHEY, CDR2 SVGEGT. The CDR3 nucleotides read TGTGCCAGCAGTTCTTGGGACCTTCTGTTTTTT. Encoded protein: CASSSWDLLFF.

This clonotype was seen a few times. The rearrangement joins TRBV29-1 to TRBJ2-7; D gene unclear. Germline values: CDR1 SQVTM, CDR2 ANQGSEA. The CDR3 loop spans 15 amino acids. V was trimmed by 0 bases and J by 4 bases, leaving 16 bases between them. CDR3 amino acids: CSVEDEAKHHYEQYF. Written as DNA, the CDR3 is TGCAGCGTTGAAGACGAGGCTAAGCACCATTACGAGCAGTACTTC.

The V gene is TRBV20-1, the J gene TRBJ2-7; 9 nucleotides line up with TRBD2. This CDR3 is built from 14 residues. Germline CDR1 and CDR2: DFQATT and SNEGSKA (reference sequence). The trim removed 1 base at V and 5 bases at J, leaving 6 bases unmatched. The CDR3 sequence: CSARGAGGSHEQYF. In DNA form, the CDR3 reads TGCAGTGCTAGAGGAGCGGGAGGCTCACACGAGCAGTACTTC.

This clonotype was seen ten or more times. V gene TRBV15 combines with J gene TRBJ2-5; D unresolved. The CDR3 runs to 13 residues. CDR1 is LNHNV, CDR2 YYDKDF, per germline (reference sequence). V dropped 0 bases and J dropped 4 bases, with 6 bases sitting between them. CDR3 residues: CATSRDLGETQYF. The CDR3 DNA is TGTGCCACCAGCAGAGATCTTGGAGAGACCCAGTACTTC.

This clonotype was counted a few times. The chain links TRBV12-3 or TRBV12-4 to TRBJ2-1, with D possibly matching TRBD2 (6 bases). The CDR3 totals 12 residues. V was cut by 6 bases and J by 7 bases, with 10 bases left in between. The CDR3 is CASRIGGNEQFF. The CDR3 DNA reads TGTGCCAGCAGGATTGGGGGGAATGAGCAGTTCTTC.

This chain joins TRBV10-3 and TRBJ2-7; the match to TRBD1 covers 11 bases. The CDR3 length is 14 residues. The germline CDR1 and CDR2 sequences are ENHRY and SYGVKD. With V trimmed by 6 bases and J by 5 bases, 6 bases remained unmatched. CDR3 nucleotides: TGTGCCATCAGGCCGGGACAGGGGGGGAACGAGCAGTACTTC. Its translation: CAIRPGQGGNEQYF.

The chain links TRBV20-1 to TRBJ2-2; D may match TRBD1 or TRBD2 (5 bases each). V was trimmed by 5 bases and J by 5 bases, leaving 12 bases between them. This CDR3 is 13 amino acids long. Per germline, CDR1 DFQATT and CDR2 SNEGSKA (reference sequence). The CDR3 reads CSALWDRTGELFF. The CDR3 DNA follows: TGCAGTGCTCTCTGGGACCGAACCGGGGAGCTGTTTTTT.

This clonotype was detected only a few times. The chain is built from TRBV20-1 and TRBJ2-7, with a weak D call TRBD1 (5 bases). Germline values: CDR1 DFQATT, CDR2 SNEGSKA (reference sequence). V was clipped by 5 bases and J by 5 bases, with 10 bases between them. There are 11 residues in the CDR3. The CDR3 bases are TGCAGTGCTCGAGTGGACAACGAGCAGTACTTC. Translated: CSARVDNEQYF.

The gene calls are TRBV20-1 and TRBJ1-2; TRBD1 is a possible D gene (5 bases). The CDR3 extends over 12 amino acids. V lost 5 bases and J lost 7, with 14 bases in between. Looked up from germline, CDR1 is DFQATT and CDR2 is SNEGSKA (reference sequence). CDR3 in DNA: TGCAGTGCTCCTTGGGGGTTTGGTGGCTACACCTTC. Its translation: CSAPWGFGGYTF.

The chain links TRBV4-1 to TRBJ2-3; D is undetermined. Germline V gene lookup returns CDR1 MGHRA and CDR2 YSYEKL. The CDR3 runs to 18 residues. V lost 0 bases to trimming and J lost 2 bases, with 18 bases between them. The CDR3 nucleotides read TGCGCCAGCAGCCAAGACCCCCCAACAAGGGATTACACAGATACGCAGTATTTT. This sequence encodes CASSQDPPTRDYTDTQYF.

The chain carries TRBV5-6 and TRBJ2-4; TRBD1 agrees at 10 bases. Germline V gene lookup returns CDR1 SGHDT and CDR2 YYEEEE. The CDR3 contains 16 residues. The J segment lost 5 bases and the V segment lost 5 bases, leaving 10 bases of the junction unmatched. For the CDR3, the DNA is TGTGCCAGCAGTCGAGACCGGGACAGGGGTCAAAACATTCAGTACTTC. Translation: CASSRDRDRGQNIQYF.